The sequence of this TCR beta chain was determined in a study of beta chain features in type 1 diabetes. Study-wide context: Patients looked much like healthy donors when it came to age, gender and cell yields. General study findings and limits: Moderately but significantly shorter TCRB CDR3s were found in Type 1 diabetes patients in all four CD4+ subsets.

The germline V and J ends were trimmed by 0 bases and 2 bases, with 11 bases remaining between them. CDR1 and CDR2 from the germline V gene are SGHVS and FQNEAQ. CDR3 length equals 15 residues. Purity (above 95%) was reached by all sorted populations. The entirety of the isolated RNA underwent reverse transcription, so expressed TCRB transcripts were sequenced. Some clones are missing from TCRdb's copy, which holds only in-frame ones; the method was immunoSEQ multiplex PCR. This sample has 300,000 to 400,000 clones, with roughly 11% found just once. This clone was seen a handful of times. The antigen remains undetermined.

The J gene is TRBJ2-7, the V gene TRBV7-8, with no clear D. Sample: naive CD4+ T cells from blood. This TCR was sampled from a woman between 25 and 40 years old in good health. The CDR3, as DNA: TGTGCCAGCAGCTTAGCCGCAGTCAGTACCTACGAGCAGTACTTC. It yields the protein CASSLAAVSTYEQYF.